Below, 30 T cell receptor beta chains from the same sample are listed, as sequenced in a study of early T cells in non-severe SARS-CoV-2 infection. MiXCR was run by TCRdb on the 5' RACE reads, yielding one entry per CDR3 protein. The sample contains about 50,000 distinct CDR3 sequences, around 15% of which appear only once. The specimen was whole blood, collected at baseline. These receptors were collected from an adult who was a healthcare worker with PCR-confirmed SARS-CoV-2 infection or an uninfected control (not recorded which).

The rearrangement joins TRBV20-1 to TRBJ2-1; maybe TRBD2 (6 bases). The V end was cut by 6 bases, the J end by 12 bases, with 18 bases between. The CDR3 is 12 residues long. The germline CDR1 and CDR2 sequences are DFQATT and SNEGSKA (reference sequence). The CDR3 loop is CSAQQAPGLQFF. As DNA, the CDR3 is TGCAGTGCCCAACAAGCGCCGGGACTGCAGTTCTTC.

This chain connects TRBV7-6 to TRBJ2-2; TRBD2 is a possible D gene (6 bases). Trimming removed 5 bases at V and 4 bases at J, with 14 bases between. The CDR3 contains 15 residues. CDR1 SGHVS and CDR2 FNYEAQ come from the germline V gene. The CDR3 DNA reads TGTGCCAGCAGCCCCACGGTGGGGGGCACCGGGGAGCTGTTTTTT. This encodes CASSPTVGGTGELFF.

This chain joins TRBV11-2 and TRBJ2-7; a weak D match, TRBD2 (5 bases). CDR3 length equals 14 residues. V lost 4 bases, J lost 3 bases, and 13 bases lay in between. Germline V CDR1 and CDR2: SGHAT, FQNNGV. For the CDR3, the DNA is TGTGCCAGCAGCTCGCCGGGAAGAAGCTACGAGCAGTACTTC. Amino acids: CASSSPGRSYEQYF.

This clonotype was seen repeatedly, ten times or more. This chain connects TRBV11-2 to TRBJ1-2; possibly TRBD1 for D (6 bases). The V and J ends lost 6 bases and 3 bases respectively, with 11 bases between them. Germline assignment: CDR1 SGHAT and CDR2 FQNNGV. The CDR3 spans 13 residues. CDR3 region: CASSPDRDYGYTF. The CDR3 DNA is TGTGCCAGCAGTCCGGACAGAGACTATGGCTACACCTTC. The complete variable domain, with remaining parts taken from reference TRBV11-2 and TRBJ1-2, reads EAGVAQSPRYKIIEKRQSVAFWCNPISGHATLYWYQQILGQGPKLLIQFQNNGVVDDSQLPKDRFSAERLKGVDSTLKIQPAKLEDSAVYLCASSPDRDYGYTFGSGTRLTVV.

This clonotype was seen only a few times. The J gene is TRBJ2-2, the V gene TRBV11-2; 10 nucleotides line up with TRBD2. The CDR3 extends over 15 amino acids. Losses at the gene ends were 4 bases for V and 5 bases for J; bases not matched to a gene: 4. CDR1 is SGHAT and CDR2 is FQNNGV in the germline V gene. The CDR3 region is CASSSGLARTGELFF. The DNA of the CDR3 is TGTGCCAGCAGCTCGGGACTAGCGAGGACCGGGGAGCTGTTTTTT. Full variable domain (rest looked up from reference TRBV11-2 and TRBJ2-2): EAGVAQSPRYKIIEKRQSVAFWCNPISGHATLYWYQQILGQGPKLLIQFQNNGVVDDSQLPKDRFSAERLKGVDSTLKIQPAKLEDSAVYLCASSSGLARTGELFFGEGSRLTVL.

The CDR3 loop is CASSLGRANEQFF. The CDR3 region has the DNA TGCGCCAGCAGCCTCGGACGAGCGAATGAGCAGTTCTTC. The rearrangement links TRBV5-1 to TRBJ2-1, with D hard to call. There are 13 residues in the CDR3. Germline assignment: CDR1 SGHRS and CDR2 YFSETQ. The V gene lost 4 bases and the J gene lost 7 bases, with 12 bases spanning the gap.

This chain uses TRBV27 with TRBJ1-1; possibly TRBD1 for D (5 bases). The CDR3 is made up of 16 amino acids. CDR1 is MNHEY and CDR2 is SMNVEV in the germline V gene (reference sequence). V shed 0 bases and J shed 1 base, with 12 bases lying between them. CDR3 region: CASSLSSGHGNTEAFF. CDR3 sequence (DNA): TGTGCCAGCAGTTTATCAAGTGGACACGGGAACACTGAAGCTTTCTTT.

This clonotype was seen many times. The chain employs TRBV7-8 and TRBJ2-7, with no clear D. This CDR3 contains 12 residues. Per the germline V gene, CDR1 is SGHVS and CDR2 is FQNEAQ. Deletions cut 5 bases from V and 5 bases from J, with 10 bases between. The CDR3 reads CASSLGVDEQYF. CDR3 nucleotide sequence: TGTGCCAGCAGCCTAGGAGTGGACGAGCAGTACTTC.

This chain uses TRBV29-1 with TRBJ2-1, with D uncertain. Trimming removed 4 bases from V and 3 bases from J, with 4 bases in between. This CDR3 spans 11 amino acids. CDR1 SQVTM and CDR2 ANQGSEA come from the germline V gene. This CDR3 is CSVGVYNEQFF. DNA for the CDR3: TGCAGCGTTGGGGTCTACAATGAGCAGTTCTTC.

The chain uses TRBV12-3 or TRBV12-4 and TRBJ2-7, with 11 bases lining up with TRBD2. The CDR3 is 15 amino acids. V shed 5 bases, J shed 4 bases, and the junction held 7 bases outside the gene matches. This CDR3 is CASSLSGRVGYEQYF. The CDR3 nucleotides are TGTGCCAGCAGTCTTAGCGGGAGGGTTGGGTACGAGCAGTACTTC.

This clonotype ranks as medium-sized. The chain recombines TRBV27 with TRBJ2-7; TRBD2 aligns across 13 bases. This CDR3 is 16 amino acids long. Germline CDR1 MNHEY, CDR2 SMNVEV (reference sequence). Trimming at V came to 4 bases and at J to 4 bases, leaving 7 bases not matched to a gene. The chain's CDR3 is CASSSMTSGRRYEQYF. The CDR3 DNA reads TGTGCCAGCAGTTCGATGACTAGCGGGAGGCGGTACGAGCAGTACTTC.

This clonotype was recorded many times. J is TRBJ2-7 and V is TRBV29-1; TRBD1 is a possible D gene (6 bases). V was pared by 6 bases and J by 0 bases, with 12 bases between. CDR1 SQVTM and CDR2 ANQGSEA come from the germline V gene. CDR3 size: 13 residues. CDR3 nucleotides: TGCAGCGTCATAACAGGGAGCTCCTACGAGCAGTACTTC. This sequence encodes CSVITGSSYEQYF.

This clonotype was detected only a few times. The V and J genes are TRBV27 and TRBJ2-2; perhaps TRBD2 as D (6 bases). Trimming removed 6 bases from V and 4 bases from J, with 15 bases in between. CDR3 length equals 15 residues. Germline CDR1 is MNHEY and CDR2 is SMNVEV (reference sequence). Written as DNA, the CDR3 is TGTGCCAGCAGCCATTCTAGCGTTAGCACCGGGGAGCTGTTTTTT. Protein sequence: CASSHSSVSTGELFF.

This clonotype has more than one count but fewer than ten. The CDR3 spells CASRSTGSNTGELFF. The CDR3, as DNA: TGTGCCAGCAGATCAACAGGGTCGAACACCGGGGAGCTGTTTTTT. The chain is built from TRBV6-6 and TRBJ2-2, with D maybe TRBD1 (6 bases). The germline V gene has CDR1 MNHNY and CDR2 SVGAGI (reference sequence). The germline V and J ends were trimmed by 6 bases and 0 bases, with 11 bases remaining between them. The CDR3 is 15 amino acids.

The chain joins TRBV4-1 to TRBJ1-3, with 8 bases lining up with TRBD1. Looked up from germline, CDR1 is MGHRA and CDR2 is YSYEKL. The CDR3 covers 17 residues. V gave up 1 base and J gave up 0 bases; unmatched junction bases: 5. This CDR3 is CASSQGTGTSSGNTIYF. The DNA for the CDR3 is TGCGCCAGCAGCCAAGGGACAGGGACCTCCTCTGGAAACACCATATATTTT.

This clonotype has at least ten counts. The V gene is TRBV29-1, the J gene TRBJ2-3; 11 bases match TRBD2. This CDR3 has 15 residues. Trimming at V came to 8 bases and at J to 5 bases, leaving 12 bases not matched to a gene. From germline, CDR1 is SQVTM and CDR2 ANQGSEA. Here the CDR3 reads CSYWLAGGPRDTQYF. The CDR3 DNA sequence: TGCAGCTATTGGTTAGCGGGAGGGCCCCGAGATACGCAGTATTTT.

CDR3 loop: CASSLFLAGGDNEQFF. The CDR3 DNA sequence: TGTGCCAGCAGCTTATTCCTAGCGGGAGGGGACAATGAGCAGTTCTTC. The V and J genes are TRBV11-2 and TRBJ2-1; 12 nucleotides match TRBD2. Germline CDR1 SGHAT, CDR2 FQNNGV. The ends lost 2 bases at V and 5 bases at J; junction bases unmatched: 4. This CDR3 has 16 residues.

A few counts support this clonotype. The chain joins TRBV20-1 to TRBJ2-1, with 11 bases aligning to TRBD2. The germline V gene has CDR1 DFQATT and CDR2 SNEGSKA (reference sequence). The trim removed 7 bases at V and 7 bases at J, leaving 6 bases unmatched. The CDR3 runs 13 residues. The chain's CDR3 is CSVTSGSRNEQFF. DNA of the CDR3: TGCAGTGTTACTAGCGGGAGTAGGAATGAGCAGTTCTTC.

This clonotype was recorded many times. V is TRBV6-2 or TRBV6-3 and J is TRBJ2-3; weak D call: TRBD2 (5 bases). Germline CDR1 MNHEY, CDR2 SVGEGT. The CDR3 spans 13 residues. Trimming took off 3 bases at V and 3 bases at J, with 7 bases between the two ends. CDR3 DNA sequence: TGTGCCAGCAGTTATCCGGGGACAGATACGCAGTATTTT. Residues: CASSYPGTDTQYF.

Ten or more counts support this clonotype. This CDR3 reads CASRAGTLNQPQHF. The CDR3 DNA reads TGTGCCAGTAGGGCAGGGACCCTAAATCAGCCCCAGCATTTT. The chain carries TRBV19 and TRBJ1-5; D perhaps matches TRBD1 (5 bases). V gave up 6 bases and J gave up 4 bases, with 13 bases separating them. Germline CDR1 and CDR2: LNHDA and SQIVND (reference sequence). This CDR3 region has 14 residues.

The gene calls are TRBV30 and TRBJ1-6; D is undetermined. This CDR3 has 14 amino acids. V lost 0 bases to trimming and J lost 8 bases, with 11 bases between them. The germline CDR1 and CDR2 sequences are GTSNPN and SVGIG (reference sequence). The CDR3 protein is CAWSVLYRDSPLHF. The CDR3 DNA reads TGTGCCTGGAGTGTACTTTATAGGGATTCACCCCTCCACTTT.

There are a few counts of this clonotype. The rearrangement uses TRBV3-1 and TRBJ2-1; no firm D call. Trimming removed 1 base from V and 7 bases from J, with 5 bases in between. This CDR3 comprises 12 residues. Germline CDR1 reads LGHDT; CDR2 reads YNNKEL (reference sequence). For the CDR3, the DNA is TGTGCCAGCAGCCAAGGCTTTAATGAGCAGTTCTTC. It is translated as CASSQGFNEQFF.

This clonotype was recorded many times. This rearrangement joins TRBV18 to TRBJ2-1, with no clear D. The CDR3 length is 12 residues. Trimming pared 3 bases from V and 10 bases from J, leaving 10 bases between. Germline CDR1 KGHSH, CDR2 LQKENI. The chain's CDR3 is CASSPLLGEQFF. DNA of the CDR3: TGTGCCAGCTCACCGCTCCTTGGGGAGCAGTTCTTC.

This clonotype was found a few times. This chain connects TRBV18 to TRBJ2-3, with 7 bases fitting TRBD1. V shed 8 bases, J shed 6 bases, and the junction held 8 bases outside the gene matches. CDR1 KGHSH and CDR2 LQKENI come from the germline V gene. The CDR3 spans 13 residues. The CDR3 protein is CASMTRGLDTQYF. As DNA, the CDR3 is TGTGCCAGCATGACAAGGGGGCTGGATACGCAGTATTTT.

The J gene is TRBJ2-4, the V gene TRBV14; 7 nucleotides line up with TRBD2. V lost 4 bases to trimming and J lost 13 bases; unmatched junction nucleotides: 4. The length of the CDR3 is 11 residues. Germline CDR1 reads SGHDN; CDR2 reads FVKESK. CDR3 protein: CASSPGGLQYF. Here the CDR3 DNA reads TGTGCCAGCAGCCCGGGGGGACTACAGTACTTC.

V usage is TRBV4-1 and J usage is TRBJ2-3; either TRBD1 or TRBD2 may supply D (5 bases each). Germline V gene lookup returns CDR1 MGHRA and CDR2 YSYEKL. Trimming took 2 bases from V and 0 from J, leaving 12 bases between them. The length of the CDR3 is 16 residues. The CDR3 region has the DNA TGCGCCAGCAGCCAACAACCGGGACCCAGCACAGATACGCAGTATTTT. Amino acid sequence: CASSQQPGPSTDTQYF.

The rearrangement uses TRBV5-1 and TRBJ2-5; the D gene is possibly TRBD1 (5 bases). The CDR3 totals 14 residues. Trimming removed 4 bases at V and 4 bases at J, with 14 bases between. Germline loops: CDR1 SGHRS, CDR2 YFSETQ. The CDR3 here is CASSMGDSVETQYF. The CDR3 DNA is TGCGCCAGCAGCATGGGTGACAGTGTAGAGACCCAGTACTTC.

The V and J genes are TRBV24-1 and TRBJ2-3; 10 bases are shared with TRBD1. The CDR3 is 15 residues long. V lost 4 bases, J lost 4 bases, and 4 bases stayed unmatched. CDR1 and CDR2 (germline): KGHDR, SFDVKD. CDR3 protein: CATSDPGQGSDTQYF. The CDR3 DNA reads as TGTGCCACCAGTGACCCGGGACAGGGGTCAGATACGCAGTATTTT.

The CDR3 sequence: CASSLGLAGRYEQYF. Written as DNA, the CDR3 is TGCGCCAGCAGCTTGGGGCTAGCGGGACGCTACGAGCAGTACTTC. The J gene is TRBJ2-7, the V gene TRBV5-1, with 9 positions matching TRBD2. The CDR3 is made up of 15 amino acids. J gave up 3 bases and V 0 bases, and 4 bases lay outside the gene matches. Per germline, CDR1 SGHRS and CDR2 YFSETQ. Combining the CDR3 with reference TRBV5-1 and TRBJ2-7 gives the whole variable domain KAGVTQTPRYLIKTRGQQVTLSCSPISGHRSVSWYQQTPGQGLQFLFEYFSETQRNKGNFPGRFSGRQFSNSRSEMNVSTLELGDSALYLCASSLGLAGRYEQYFGPGTRLTVT.

This clonotype came up a few times. The chain employs TRBV2 and TRBJ1-3; TRBD1 is a possible D gene (5 bases). Germline V lookup: CDR1 SNHLY, CDR2 FYNNEI. The CDR3 runs 17 residues. Trimming removed 6 bases from V and 1 base from J, with 19 bases in between. As DNA, the CDR3 is TGTGCCAGCAGGGGGCAAGACCTCGAAAAATCTGGAAACACCATATATTTT. It yields the protein CASRGQDLEKSGNTIYF.